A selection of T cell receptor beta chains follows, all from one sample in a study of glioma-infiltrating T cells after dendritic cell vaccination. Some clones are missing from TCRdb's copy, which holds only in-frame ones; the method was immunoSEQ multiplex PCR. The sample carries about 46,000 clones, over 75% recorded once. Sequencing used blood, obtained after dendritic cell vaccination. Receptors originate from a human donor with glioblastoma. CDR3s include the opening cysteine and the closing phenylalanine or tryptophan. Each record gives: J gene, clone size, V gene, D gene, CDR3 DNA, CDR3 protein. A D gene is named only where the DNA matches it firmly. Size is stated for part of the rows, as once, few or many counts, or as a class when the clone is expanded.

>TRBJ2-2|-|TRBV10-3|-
TGTGCCAACTCGGATGGGAGCACCGGGGAGCTGTTTTTT
CANSDGSTGELFF
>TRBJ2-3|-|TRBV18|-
TGTGCCAGCTCACCACCGGGTAGCCCAGATACGCAGTATTTT
CASSPPGSPDTQYF
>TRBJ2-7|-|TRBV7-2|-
TGTGCCAGCAGCTTTAGCGGACTTTCCTACGAGCAGTACTTC
CASSFSGLSYEQYF
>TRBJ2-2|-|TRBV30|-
TGTGCCTGGAGTGTACAAGGTGCAGGGGCGAGCACCGGGGAGCTGTTTTTT
CAWSVQGAGASTGELFF
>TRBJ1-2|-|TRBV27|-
TGTGCCAGCAGTTTAGCCAGAAACTATGGCTACACCTTC
CASSLARNYGYTF
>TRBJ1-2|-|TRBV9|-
TGTGCCAGCAGCGGTACGCACGAGGTGAACTATGGCTACACCTTC
CASSGTHEVNYGYTF
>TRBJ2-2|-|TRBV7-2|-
TGTGCCAGCAGCAGGGCCCGGGAGACCGGGGAGCTGTTTTTT
CASSRARETGELFF
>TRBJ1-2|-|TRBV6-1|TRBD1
TGTGCCAGCAGTGAAGGGGGGACAGGCCTAAGGGGCTACACCTTC
CASSEGGTGLRGYTF
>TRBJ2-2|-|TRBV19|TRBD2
TGTGCCAGTAGTTCCCGAGCGGGGAGCACCGGGGAGCTGTTTTTT
CASSSRAGSTGELFF
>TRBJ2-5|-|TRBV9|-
TGTGCCAGCAGCGCAGCACCGAACGGGCAAGAGACCCAGTACTTC
CASSAAPNGQETQYF
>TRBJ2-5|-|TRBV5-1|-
TGCGCCAGCGGCTCACTAACTAGCAGAGAGACCCAGTACTTC
CASGSLTSRETQYF
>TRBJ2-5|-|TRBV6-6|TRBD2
TGTGCCACGGGTCGGGAGGCCGCGAGGACCCAGTACTTC
CATGREAARTQYF
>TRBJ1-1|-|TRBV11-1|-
TGTGCCAGCAGCTTAGGTTCAGTTTTCACTGAAGCTTTCTTT
CASSLGSVFTEAFF
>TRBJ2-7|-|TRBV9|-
TGTGCCAGCAGCGTAGACGTGGCCCTTGGCCGCGAGCAGTACTTC
CASSVDVALGREQYF
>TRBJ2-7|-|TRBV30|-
TGTGCCTGGAGTGTCCAGGGGAAGCACGAGCAGTACTTC
CAWSVQGKHEQYF
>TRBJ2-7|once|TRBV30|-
TGTGCCTGGTCGTTGGGGGGGGGCTTTTACGAGCAGTACTTC
CAWSLGGGFYEQYF
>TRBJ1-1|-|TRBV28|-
TGTGCCAGCAGGTATCAGGGGATGAACACTGAAGCTTTCTTT
CASRYQGMNTEAFF
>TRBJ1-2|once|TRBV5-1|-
TGCGCCAGCAGCTTGAGAACAGGGTATGACTACACCTTC
CASSLRTGYDYTF
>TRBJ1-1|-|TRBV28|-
TGTGCCAGCAGTTTTTGGGAGGGAAGAACTGAAGCTTTCTTT
CASSFWEGRTEAFF
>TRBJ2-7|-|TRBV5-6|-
TGTGCCAGCAGCTTGACGTACAGGAACGAGCAGTACTTC
CASSLTYRNEQYF
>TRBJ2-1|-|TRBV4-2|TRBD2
TGTGCCAGCAGCCAAGTCGTGCCCGGGACTAGTTCTTGGTGGCAGTTCTTC
CASSQVVPGTSSWWQFF
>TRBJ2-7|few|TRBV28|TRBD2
TGTGCCAGCAGTTCCCTTCCTAGCGGCGAGATCTACGAGCAGTACTTC
CASSSLPSGEIYEQYF
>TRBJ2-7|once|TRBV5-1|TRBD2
TGCGCCAGCAGCTTGTTTACTAGCGGGTGGAACGAGCAGTACTTC
CASSLFTSGWNEQYF
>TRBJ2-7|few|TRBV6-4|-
TGTGCCAGCAGGGCCCTCGAGCAGTACTTC
CASRALEQYF
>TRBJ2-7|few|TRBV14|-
TGTGCCAGCAGACCCCCGGACAGCTCAAGCTCCTACGAGCAGTACTTC
CASRPPDSSSSYEQYF
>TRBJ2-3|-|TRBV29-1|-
TGCAGCGTTGAAACCCCGGGGATCACAGATACGCAGTATTTT
CSVETPGITDTQYF
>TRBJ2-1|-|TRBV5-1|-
TGCGCCAGCAGCCATCCCCAGGGTTACAATGAGCAGTTCTTC
CASSHPQGYNEQFF
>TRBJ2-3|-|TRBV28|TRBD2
TGTGCCAGCAGGCTACTTCAGGGCGCGACTAGCGGGAGCACAGATACGCAGTATTTT
CASRLLQGATSGSTDTQYF
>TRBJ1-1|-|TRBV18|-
TGTGCCAGCTCACCCGGGGTGAATGAAGCTTTCTTT
CASSPGVNEAFF
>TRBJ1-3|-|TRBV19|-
TGTGCCAGTAGCTTCGACAGGAGCTCTGGAAACACCATATATTTT
CASSFDRSSGNTIYF
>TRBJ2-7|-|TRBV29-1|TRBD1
TGCAGCGTTGTGGGACAGGGCTACGAGCAGTACTTC
CSVVGQGYEQYF
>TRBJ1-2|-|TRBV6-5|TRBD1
TGTGCCAGCAGTTTACGAGACAGGGGAGGCTACACCTTC
CASSLRDRGGYTF
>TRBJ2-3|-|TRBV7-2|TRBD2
TGTGCCAGCAGCTCCTCCGGGACTAGCGGGAGGGCCCTAAATACGCAGTATTTT
CASSSSGTSGRALNTQYF
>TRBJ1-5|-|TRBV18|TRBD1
TGTGCCAGCTCACCAACTACAGGGGGCATGCAGCCCCAGCATTTT
CASSPTTGGMQPQHF
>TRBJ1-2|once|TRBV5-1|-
TGCGCCAGCAGCCTGACCCACGGGGAGGGCTATGGCTACACCTTC
CASSLTHGEGYGYTF